This passage covers 2 T cell receptor beta chains from one sample sequenced in a study of blood T cell repertoires in COVID-19. The data were produced by immunoSEQ multiplex PCR, yet TCRdb's version contains in-frame clones alone and is incomplete. Of about 88,000 clones in the sample, around nine tenths were seen once. The sequenced sample was peripheral blood. These receptors all stem from a woman aged 80 or over with acute or convalescent COVID-19.

This clone was counted a single time. The genes are TRBV7-9 and TRBJ1-1; D is undetermined. Looked up from germline, CDR1 is SEHNR and CDR2 is FQNEAQ (reference sequence). Trimming shortened V by 3 bases and J by 2 bases, and 7 bases separated the two germline ends. This CDR3 is 13 amino acids long. Here the CDR3 reads CASSFIVNTEAFF. DNA of the CDR3: TGTGCCAGCAGCTTCATAGTTAACACTGAAGCTTTCTTT. Complete variable domain (other parts from reference TRBV7-9 and TRBJ1-1): DTGVSQNPRHKITKRGQNVTFRCDPISEHNRLYWYRQTLGQGPEFLTYFQNEAQLEKSRLLSDRFSAERPKGSFSTLEIQRTEQGDSAMYLCASSFIVNTEAFFGQGTRLTVV.

The genes are TRBV7-9 and TRBJ1-5, with TRBD1 matching 8 bases. V dropped 4 bases and J dropped 9; count of bases not matched to a gene: 11. Germline V gives CDR1 SEHNR, CDR2 FQNEAQ (reference sequence). This CDR3 is built from 15 residues. CDR3 in DNA: TGTGCCAGCAGCTGGGGAGGACAGGGCCAGGGGCCCCAGCATTTT. Its protein is CASSWGGQGQGPQHF.